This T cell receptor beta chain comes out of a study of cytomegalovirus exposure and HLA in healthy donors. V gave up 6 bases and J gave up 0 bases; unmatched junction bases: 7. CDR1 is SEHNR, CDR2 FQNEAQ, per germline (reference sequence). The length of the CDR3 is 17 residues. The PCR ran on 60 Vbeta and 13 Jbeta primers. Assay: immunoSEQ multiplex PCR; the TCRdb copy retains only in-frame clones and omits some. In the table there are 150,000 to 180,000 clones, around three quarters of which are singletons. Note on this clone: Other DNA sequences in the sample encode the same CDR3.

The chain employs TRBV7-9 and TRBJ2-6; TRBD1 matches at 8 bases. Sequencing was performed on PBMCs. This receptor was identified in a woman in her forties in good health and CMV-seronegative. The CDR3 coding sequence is TGTGCCAGCAGTACAGGGGGTGAGAGCTCTGGGGCCAACGTCCTGACTTTC. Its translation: CASSTGGESSGANVLTF.